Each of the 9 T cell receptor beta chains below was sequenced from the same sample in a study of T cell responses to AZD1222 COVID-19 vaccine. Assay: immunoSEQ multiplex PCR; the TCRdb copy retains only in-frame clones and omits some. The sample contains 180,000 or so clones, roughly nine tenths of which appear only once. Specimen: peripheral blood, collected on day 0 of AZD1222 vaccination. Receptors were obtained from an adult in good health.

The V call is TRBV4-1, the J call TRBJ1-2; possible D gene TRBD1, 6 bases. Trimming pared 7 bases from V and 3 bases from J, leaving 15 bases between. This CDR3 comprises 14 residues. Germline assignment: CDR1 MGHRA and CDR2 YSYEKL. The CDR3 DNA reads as TGCGCCAGCACCATACAACAGGGAGACTATGGCTACACCTTC. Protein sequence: CASTIQQGDYGYTF.

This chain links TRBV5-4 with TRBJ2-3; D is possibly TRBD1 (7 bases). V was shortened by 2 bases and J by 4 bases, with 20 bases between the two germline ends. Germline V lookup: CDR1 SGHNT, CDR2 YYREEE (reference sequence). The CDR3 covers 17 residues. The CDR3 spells CASSFPGRGRSADTQYF. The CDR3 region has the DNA TGTGCCAGCAGCTTTCCTGGCAGGGGGAGGTCCGCAGATACGCAGTATTTT.

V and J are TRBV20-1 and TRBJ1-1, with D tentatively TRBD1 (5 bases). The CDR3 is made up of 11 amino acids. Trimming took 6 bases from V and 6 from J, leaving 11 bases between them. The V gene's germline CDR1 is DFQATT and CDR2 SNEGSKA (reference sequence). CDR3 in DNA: TGCAGTGCCTCCCAGGGCCCTGAAGCTTTCTTT. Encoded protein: CSASQGPEAFF.

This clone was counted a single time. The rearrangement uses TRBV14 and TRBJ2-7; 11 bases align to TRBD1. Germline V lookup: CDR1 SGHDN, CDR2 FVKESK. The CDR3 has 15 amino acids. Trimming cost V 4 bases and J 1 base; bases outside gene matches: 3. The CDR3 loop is CASSPGQGASYEQYF. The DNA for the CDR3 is TGTGCCAGCAGCCCAGGACAGGGGGCTTCCTACGAGCAGTACTTC.

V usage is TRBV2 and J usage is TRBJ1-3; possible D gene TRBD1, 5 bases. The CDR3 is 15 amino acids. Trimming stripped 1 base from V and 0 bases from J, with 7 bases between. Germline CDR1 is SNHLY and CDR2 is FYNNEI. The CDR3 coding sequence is TGTGCCAGCAGTGAAGAGGGACTCTCTGGAAACACCATATATTTT. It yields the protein CASSEEGLSGNTIYF.

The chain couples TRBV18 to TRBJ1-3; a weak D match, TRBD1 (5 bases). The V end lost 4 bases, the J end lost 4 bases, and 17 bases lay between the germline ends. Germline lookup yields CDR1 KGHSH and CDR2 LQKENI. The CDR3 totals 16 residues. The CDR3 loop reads CASSHFDTGVGNTIYF. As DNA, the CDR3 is TGTGCCAGCTCACATTTCGATACGGGGGTCGGAAACACCATATATTTT.

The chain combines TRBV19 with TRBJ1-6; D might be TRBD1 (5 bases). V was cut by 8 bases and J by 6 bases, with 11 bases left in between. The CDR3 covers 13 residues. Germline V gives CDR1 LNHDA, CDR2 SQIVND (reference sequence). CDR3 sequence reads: CASQRGANSPLHF. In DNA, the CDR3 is TGTGCCAGTCAACGAGGGGCTAATTCACCCCTCCACTTT.

The CDR3 DNA reads as TGTGCCAGCAGCCAAGCCTACCCTCCAGATACGCAGTATTTT. The encoded protein is CASSQAYPPDTQYF. The rearrangement uses TRBV3-1 (or the pseudogene TRBV3-2) and TRBJ2-3, with no clear D. Germline V lookup: CDR1 LGHDT, CDR2 YNNKEL (reference sequence). Trimming cost V 1 base and J 4 bases, with 9 bases left between them. CDR3 size: 14 residues.

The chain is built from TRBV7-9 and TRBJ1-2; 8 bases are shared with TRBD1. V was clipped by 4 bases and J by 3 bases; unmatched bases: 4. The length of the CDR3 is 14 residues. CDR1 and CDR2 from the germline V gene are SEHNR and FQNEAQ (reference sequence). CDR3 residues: CASSYQGADYGYTF. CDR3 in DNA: TGTGCCAGCAGCTACCAGGGGGCGGACTATGGCTACACCTTC.